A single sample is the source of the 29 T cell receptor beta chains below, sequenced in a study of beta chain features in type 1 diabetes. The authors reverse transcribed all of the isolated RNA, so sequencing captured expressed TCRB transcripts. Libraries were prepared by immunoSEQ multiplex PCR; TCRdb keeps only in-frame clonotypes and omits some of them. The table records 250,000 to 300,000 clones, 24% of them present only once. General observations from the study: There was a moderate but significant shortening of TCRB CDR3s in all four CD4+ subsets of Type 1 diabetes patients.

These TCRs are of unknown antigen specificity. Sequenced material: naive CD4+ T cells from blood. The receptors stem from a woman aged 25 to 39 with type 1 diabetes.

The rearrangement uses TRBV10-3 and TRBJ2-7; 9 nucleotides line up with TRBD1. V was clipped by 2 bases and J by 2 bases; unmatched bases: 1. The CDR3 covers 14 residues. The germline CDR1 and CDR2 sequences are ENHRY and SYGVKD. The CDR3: CAISEGTGTYEQYF. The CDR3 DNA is TGTGCCATCAGTGAGGGGACAGGGACCTACGAGCAGTACTTC.

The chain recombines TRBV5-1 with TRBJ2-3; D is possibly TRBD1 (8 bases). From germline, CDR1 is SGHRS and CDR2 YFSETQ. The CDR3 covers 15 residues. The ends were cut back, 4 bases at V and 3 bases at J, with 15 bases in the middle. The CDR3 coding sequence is TGCGCCAGCAGCGGCGGACAGGGAGGGACAGATACGCAGTATTTT. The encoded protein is CASSGGQGGTDTQYF.

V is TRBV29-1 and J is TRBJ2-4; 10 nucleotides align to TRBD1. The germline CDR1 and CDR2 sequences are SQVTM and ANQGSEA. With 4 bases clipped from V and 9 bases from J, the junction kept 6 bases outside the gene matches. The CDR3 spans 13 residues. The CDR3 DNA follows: TGCAGCGTTGGGGACAGGGGTGGCGGCATTCAGTACTTC. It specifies CSVGDRGGGIQYF.

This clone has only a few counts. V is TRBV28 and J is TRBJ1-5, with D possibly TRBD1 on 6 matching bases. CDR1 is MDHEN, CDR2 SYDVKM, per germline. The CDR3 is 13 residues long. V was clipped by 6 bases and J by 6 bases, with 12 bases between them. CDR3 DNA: TGTGCCAGCAGGCGGGGGGCCGGTCAGCCCCAGCATTTT. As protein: CASRRGAGQPQHF.

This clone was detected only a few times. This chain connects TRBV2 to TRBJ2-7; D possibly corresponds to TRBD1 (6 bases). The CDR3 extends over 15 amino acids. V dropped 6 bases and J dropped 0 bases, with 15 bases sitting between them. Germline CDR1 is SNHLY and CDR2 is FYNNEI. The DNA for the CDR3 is TGTGCCAGCAGGACCGGACAGCTCTCCTCCTACGAGCAGTACTTC. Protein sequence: CASRTGQLSSYEQYF.

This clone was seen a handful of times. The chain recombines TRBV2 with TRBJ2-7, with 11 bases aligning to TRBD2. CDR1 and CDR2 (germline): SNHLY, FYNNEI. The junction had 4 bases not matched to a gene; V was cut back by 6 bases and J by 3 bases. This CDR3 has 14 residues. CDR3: CASSPGLAVYEQYF. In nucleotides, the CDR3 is TGTGCCAGCAGCCCGGGACTAGCGGTCTACGAGCAGTACTTC.

CDR3 protein: CASSLAAQETQYF. In DNA, the CDR3 is TGTGCCAGCAGCCTAGCGGCACAAGAGACCCAGTACTTC. The chain is built from TRBV6-1 and TRBJ2-5; 7 bases are a match to TRBD2. The ends lost 6 bases at V and 2 bases at J; junction bases unmatched: 3. The CDR3 loop spans 13 amino acids. Germline loops: CDR1 MNHNS, CDR2 SASEGT.

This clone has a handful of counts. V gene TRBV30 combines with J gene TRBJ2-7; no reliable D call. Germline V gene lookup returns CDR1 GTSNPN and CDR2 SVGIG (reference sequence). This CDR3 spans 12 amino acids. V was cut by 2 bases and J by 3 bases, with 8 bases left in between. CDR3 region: CAWSQQIYEQYF. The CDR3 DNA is TGTGCCTGGAGTCAACAGATCTACGAGCAGTACTTC. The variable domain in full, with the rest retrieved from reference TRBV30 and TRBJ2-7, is SQTIHQWPATLVQPVGSPLSLECTVEGTSNPNLYWYRQAAGRGLQLLFYSVGIGQISSEVPQNLSASRPQDRQFILSSKKLLLSDSGFYLCAWSQQIYEQYFGPGTRLTVT.

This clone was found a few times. The CDR3 coding sequence is TGCGCCAGCAGTCAAACAGGGTGCACAGATACGCAGTATTTT. Translated: CASSQTGCTDTQYF. The chain employs TRBV23-1 and TRBJ2-3; perhaps TRBD1 as D (6 bases). TRBV23-1 is given ORF status, its function remaining uncertain. The CDR3 sequence is 14 residues long. Trimming took off 2 bases at V and 1 base at J, with 7 bases between the two ends.

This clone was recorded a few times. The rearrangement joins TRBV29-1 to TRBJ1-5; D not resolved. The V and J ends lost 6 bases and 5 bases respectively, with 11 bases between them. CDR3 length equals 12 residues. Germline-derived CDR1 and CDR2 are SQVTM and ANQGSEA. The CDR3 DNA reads TGCAGCGTGCGGGATGCCGATCAGCCCCAGCATTTT. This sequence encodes CSVRDADQPQHF.

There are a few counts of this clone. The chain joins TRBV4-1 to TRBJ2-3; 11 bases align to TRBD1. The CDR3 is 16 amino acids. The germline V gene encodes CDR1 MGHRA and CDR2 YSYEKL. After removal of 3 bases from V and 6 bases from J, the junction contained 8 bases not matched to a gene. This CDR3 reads CASSHSGQGGRDTQYF. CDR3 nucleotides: TGCGCCAGCAGCCACTCGGGACAGGGGGGACGGGATACGCAGTATTTT.

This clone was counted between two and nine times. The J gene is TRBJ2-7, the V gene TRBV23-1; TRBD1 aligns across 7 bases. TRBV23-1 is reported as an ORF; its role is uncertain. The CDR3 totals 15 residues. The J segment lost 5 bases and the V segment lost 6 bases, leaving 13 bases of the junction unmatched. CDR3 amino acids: CASSPVRDSLHEQYF. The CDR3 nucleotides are TGCGCCAGCAGCCCTGTCCGGGACAGTCTTCACGAGCAGTACTTC.

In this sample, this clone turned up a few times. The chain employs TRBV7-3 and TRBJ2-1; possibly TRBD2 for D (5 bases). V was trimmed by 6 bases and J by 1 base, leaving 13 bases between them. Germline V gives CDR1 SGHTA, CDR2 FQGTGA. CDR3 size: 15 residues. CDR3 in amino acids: CASSPDSRSYNEQFF. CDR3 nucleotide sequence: TGTGCCAGCAGTCCGGACTCCCGATCCTACAATGAGCAGTTCTTC.

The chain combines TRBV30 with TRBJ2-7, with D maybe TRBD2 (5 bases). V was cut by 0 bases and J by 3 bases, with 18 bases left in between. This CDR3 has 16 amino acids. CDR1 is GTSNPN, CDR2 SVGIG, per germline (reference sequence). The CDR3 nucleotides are TGTGCCTGGAGTGTACTAGTACTGGCCTTTAACTACGAGCAGTACTTC. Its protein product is CAWSVLVLAFNYEQYF.

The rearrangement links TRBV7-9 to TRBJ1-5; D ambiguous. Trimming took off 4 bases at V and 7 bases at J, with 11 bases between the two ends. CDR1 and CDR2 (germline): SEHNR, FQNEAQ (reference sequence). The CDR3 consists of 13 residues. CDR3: CASSSVGDQPQHF. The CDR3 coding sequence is TGTGCCAGCAGCTCGGTCGGAGACCAGCCCCAGCATTTT. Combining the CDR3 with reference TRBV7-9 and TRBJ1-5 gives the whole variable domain DTGVSQNPRHKITKRGQNVTFRCDPISEHNRLYWYRQTLGQGPEFLTYFQNEAQLEKSRLLSDRFSAERPKGSFSTLEIQRTEQGDSAMYLCASSSVGDQPQHFGDGTRLSIL.

The CDR3 sequence: CASSFLDRYQPQHF. CDR3 in DNA: TGTGCCAGCAGCTTTTTGGACAGATATCAGCCCCAGCATTTT. The chain combines TRBV7-8 with TRBJ1-5; maybe TRBD1 (6 bases). The germline V and J ends were trimmed by 3 bases and 5 bases, with 11 bases remaining between them. Germline CDR1 reads SGHVS; CDR2 reads FQNEAQ. This CDR3 is built from 14 residues.

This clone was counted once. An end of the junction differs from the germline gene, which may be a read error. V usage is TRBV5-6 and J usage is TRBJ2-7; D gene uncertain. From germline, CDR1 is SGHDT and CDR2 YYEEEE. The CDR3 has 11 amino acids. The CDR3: CASSLGARSDF. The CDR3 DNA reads TGTGCCAGCAGCTTGGGAGCACGGTCGGACTTC.

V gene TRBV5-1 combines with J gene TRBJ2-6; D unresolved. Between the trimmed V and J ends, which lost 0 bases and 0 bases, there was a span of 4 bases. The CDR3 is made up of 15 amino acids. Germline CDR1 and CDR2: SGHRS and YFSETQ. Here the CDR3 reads CASSLAGSGANVLTF. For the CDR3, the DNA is TGCGCCAGCAGCTTGGCGGGCTCTGGGGCCAACGTCCTGACTTTC.

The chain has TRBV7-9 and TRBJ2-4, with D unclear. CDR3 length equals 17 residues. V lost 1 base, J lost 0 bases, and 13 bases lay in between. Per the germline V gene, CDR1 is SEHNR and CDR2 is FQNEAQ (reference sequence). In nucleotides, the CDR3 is TGTGCCAGCAGCTTAGGTGGTACGGAGATAGCCAAAAACATTCAGTACTTC. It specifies CASSLGGTEIAKNIQYF.

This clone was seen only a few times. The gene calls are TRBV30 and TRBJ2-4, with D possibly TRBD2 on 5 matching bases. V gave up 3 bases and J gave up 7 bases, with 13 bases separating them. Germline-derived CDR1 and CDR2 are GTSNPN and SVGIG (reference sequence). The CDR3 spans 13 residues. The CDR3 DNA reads TGTGCCTGGAGAGGGCTAGCTAGGAACATTCAGTACTTC. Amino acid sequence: CAWRGLARNIQYF.

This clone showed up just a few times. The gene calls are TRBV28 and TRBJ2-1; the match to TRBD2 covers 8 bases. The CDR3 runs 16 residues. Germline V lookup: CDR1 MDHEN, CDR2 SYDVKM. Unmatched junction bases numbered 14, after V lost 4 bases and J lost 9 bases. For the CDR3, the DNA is TGTGCCAGCAGTTCCCCAACTAGCGGTAAGGGGTTTGAGCAGTTCTTC. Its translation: CASSSPTSGKGFEQFF.

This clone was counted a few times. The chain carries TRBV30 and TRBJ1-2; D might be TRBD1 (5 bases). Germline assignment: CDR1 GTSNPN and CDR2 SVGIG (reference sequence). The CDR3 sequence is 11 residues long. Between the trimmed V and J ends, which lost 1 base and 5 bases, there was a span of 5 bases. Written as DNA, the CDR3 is TGTGCCTGGAGTGAGGGGTATGGCTACACCTTC. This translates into CAWSEGYGYTF. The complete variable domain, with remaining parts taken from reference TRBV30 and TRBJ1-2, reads SQTIHQWPATLVQPVGSPLSLECTVEGTSNPNLYWYRQAAGRGLQLLFYSVGIGQISSEVPQNLSASRPQDRQFILSSKKLLLSDSGFYLCAWSEGYGYTFGSGTRLTVV.

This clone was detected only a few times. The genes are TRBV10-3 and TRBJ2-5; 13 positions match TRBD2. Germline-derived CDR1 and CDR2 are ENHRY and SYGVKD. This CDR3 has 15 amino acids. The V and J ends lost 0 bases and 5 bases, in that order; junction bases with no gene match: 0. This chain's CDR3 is CAISESTSGRETQYF. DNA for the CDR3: TGTGCCATCAGTGAGTCGACTAGCGGGAGGGAGACCCAGTACTTC.

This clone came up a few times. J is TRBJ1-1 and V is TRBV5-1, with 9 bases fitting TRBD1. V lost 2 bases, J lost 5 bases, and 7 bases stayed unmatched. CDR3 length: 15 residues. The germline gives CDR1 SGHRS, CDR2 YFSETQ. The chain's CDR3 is CASSFVDRGRTEAFF. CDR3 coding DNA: TGCGCCAGCAGCTTCGTGGACAGGGGTCGAACTGAAGCTTTCTTT.

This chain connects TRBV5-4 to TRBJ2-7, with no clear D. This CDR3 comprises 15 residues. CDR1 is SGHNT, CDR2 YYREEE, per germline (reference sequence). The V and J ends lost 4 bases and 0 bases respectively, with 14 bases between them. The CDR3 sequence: CASSPTQFNSYEQYF. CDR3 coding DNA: TGTGCCAGCAGCCCGACACAGTTCAACTCCTACGAGCAGTACTTC.

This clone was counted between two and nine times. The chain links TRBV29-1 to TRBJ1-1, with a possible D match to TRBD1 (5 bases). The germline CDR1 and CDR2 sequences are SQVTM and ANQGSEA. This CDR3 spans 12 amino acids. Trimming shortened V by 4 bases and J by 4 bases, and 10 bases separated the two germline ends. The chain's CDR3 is CSVGRGGTEAFF. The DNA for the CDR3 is TGCAGCGTTGGCCGGGGGGGCACTGAAGCTTTCTTT.

CDR3 in amino acids: CASSPSPQGLQETQYF. The DNA for the CDR3 is TGTGCCAGCAGCCCGTCCCCCCAAGGACTACAAGAGACCCAGTACTTC. This rearrangement joins TRBV9 to TRBJ2-5, with D possibly matching TRBD2 (6 bases). The germline V and J ends were trimmed by 4 bases and 2 bases, with 18 bases remaining between them. The length of the CDR3 is 16 residues. Germline V gene lookup returns CDR1 SGDLS and CDR2 YYNGEE. Full variable domain (missing parts from reference TRBV9 and TRBJ2-5): DSGVTQTPKHLITATGQRVTLRCSPRSGDLSVYWYQQSLDQGLQFLIQYYNGEERAKGNILERFSAQQFPDLHSELNLSSLELGDSALYFCASSPSPQGLQETQYFGPGTRLLVL.

CDR3 DNA sequence: TGTGCCAGCAGCGGTGCAGGGGGCGCCTACGAGCAGTACTTC. Its translation is CASSGAGGAYEQYF. The chain couples TRBV9 to TRBJ2-7; 8 bases fit TRBD1. After removal of 3 bases from V and 2 bases from J, the junction contained 4 bases not matched to a gene. Germline V gives CDR1 SGDLS, CDR2 YYNGEE. CDR3 length equals 14 residues.

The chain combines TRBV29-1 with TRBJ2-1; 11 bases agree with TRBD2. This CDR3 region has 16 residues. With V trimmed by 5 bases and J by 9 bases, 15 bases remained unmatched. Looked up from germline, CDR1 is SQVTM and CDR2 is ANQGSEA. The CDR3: CSVSGTSGRRWSEQFF. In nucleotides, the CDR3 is TGCAGCGTTAGTGGGACTAGCGGCAGACGTTGGAGTGAGCAGTTCTTC.